This T cell receptor (beta chain) was recorded in a study of PD-1 blockade in classical Hodgkin lymphoma. The time point was: cycle 4 day 1 (C4D1), after more than five weeks of nivolumab. Exposure to brentuximab vedotin varied, and each patient had relapsed following autologous stem cell transplantation. The CDR3 spans 15 residues. Germline V CDR1 and CDR2: MNHNS, SASEGT. J was trimmed by 2 bases and V by 4 bases; bases with no gene match: 7. Produced via immunoSEQ multiplex PCR; TCRdb's table is partial and in-frame only. The table records 25,000 or so clones, around nine tenths of them present only once.

The chain combines TRBV6-1 with TRBJ2-5; 7 bases map to TRBD1. The source is a human donor with classical Hodgkin lymphoma. The sequencing here drew on peripheral blood mononuclear cells (PBMCs), taken before the fourth cycle of nivolumab. The CDR3 nucleotides read TGTGCCAGCAGTGTGACAGGGTTGGTTCAAGAGACCCAGTACTTC. As protein: CASSVTGLVQETQYF.